This is a list of T cell receptor beta chains from one sample in a study of technical replicates of blood from a few donors. Sequencing was performed with immunoSEQ multiplex PCR; in TCRdb, only in-frame clones are kept and a portion is missing. The table lists about 73,000 clones, 85% to 95% of them singletons. Sequencing input: T cells isolated from PBMCs. These receptors all stem from a human donor in good health. Both conserved end residues are part of each CDR3. Each record gives: J gene, V gene, clone size, D gene, CDR3 DNA, CDR3 protein. D genes are given only for firm matches. Some rows have no size entry. The others give once, few or many, or a class for an expanded clone.

TRBJ2-3 TRBV6-1 . . TGTGCCAGCAGTGAAATTCCTAGCACAGATACGCAGTATTTT CASSEIPSTDTQYF
TRBJ2-7 TRBV6-5 . . TGTGCCAGCAGTTACTCAATAACAGGGAGCAACTACGAGCAGTACTTC CASSYSITGSNYEQYF
TRBJ2-7 TRBV7-9 . . TGTGCCAGCAGCTTAGACATCCGACTAGACTCCTACGAGCAGTACTTC CASSLDIRLDSYEQYF
TRBJ1-1 TRBV5-6 . . TGTGCCAGCAGACAGGTCCCGAACACTGAAGCTTTCTTT CASRQVPNTEAFF
TRBJ1-2 TRBV18 . . TGTGCCAGCTCACCAACACAGGATAATGGCTACACCTTC CASSPTQDNGYTF
TRBJ1-2 TRBV7-2 . . TGTGCCAGCAGCTTAGTACAGCTCTATGGCTACACCTTC CASSLVQLYGYTF
TRBJ2-3 TRBV21-1 . . TGTGCCAGCAGCTATGTCTGGCGGAGGGGCTCTGGGGATACGCAGTATTTT CASSYVWRRGSGDTQYF
TRBJ2-1 TRBV11-2 . TRBD1 TGTGCCAGCAGCTTCCGGGACAGGCCCTACAATGAGCAGTTCTTC CASSFRDRPYNEQFF
TRBJ2-7 TRBV6-5 . . TGTGCCAGCAGTTACATTCTGGGGGGTAGCGAGCAGTACTTC CASSYILGGSEQYF
TRBJ2-7 TRBV9 . . TGTGCCAGCAGCGTAGGCGGTAGCGGAACCTACGAGCAGTACTTC CASSVGGSGTYEQYF
TRBJ1-2 TRBV5-6 once TRBD1 TGTGCCAGCAGCTTGGCCCGGGACAGGGGGTTCCATGGCTACACCTTC CASSLARDRGFHGYTF
TRBJ2-7 TRBV7-8 . . TGTGCCAGCAGCCCTCGATTGAGTTACGAGCAGTACTTC CASSPRLSYEQYF
TRBJ1-1 TRBV5-1 . . TGCGCCAGCAGCTTGGGACTGTCGGGAACTGAAGCTTTCTTT CASSLGLSGTEAFF
TRBJ1-6 TRBV5-1 once TRBD1 TGCGCCAGCAGCTTCGGACAGGGTCTTAATTCACCCCTCCACTTT CASSFGQGLNSPLHF
TRBJ2-2 TRBV6-5 . . TGTGCCAGCAGCTCGCGCTCGAGCACCGGGGAGCTGTTTTTT CASSSRSSTGELFF
TRBJ2-7 TRBV28 . . TGTGCCAGCAGGAGTAGCGCGGTGGCCTACGAGCAGTACTTC CASRSSAVAYEQYF
TRBJ1-5 TRBV9 few TRBD1 TGTGCCAGCAGCGTAGGAATCGGGACAGGGTCATTCGGGGAGCATAGCAATCAGCCCCAGCATTTT CASSVGIGTGSFGEHSNQPQHF
TRBJ2-7 TRBV18 . TRBD1 TGTGCCAGCTCAGCTACAGGGGGTTCCTACGAGCAGTACTTC CASSATGGSYEQYF
TRBJ2-7 TRBV13 . . TGTGCCAGCAGCTTAGGCCTAATACGAGGGGAGCAGTACTTC CASSLGLIRGEQYF
TRBJ2-3 TRBV6-4 . . TGTGCCAGCAGTGAATCCAGGCGGGCCACAGATACGCAGTATTTT CASSESRRATDTQYF
TRBJ2-1 TRBV28 . . TGTGCCAGCAGTCAGGGATACAGGAGCGATGAGCAGTTCTTC CASSQGYRSDEQFF
TRBJ1-1 TRBV12-5 . . TGTGCTAGTGGTTTGGTACAGGCGAACACTGAAGCTTTCTTT CASGLVQANTEAFF
TRBJ1-5 TRBV5-6 . . TGTGCCAGCAACTCCCGGGGAGGCAATCAGCCCCAGCATTTT CASNSRGGNQPQHF
TRBJ1-2 TRBV5-1 . . TGCGCCAGCAGGACGTCCGTGTCGAAAGACATCATACGCTTC CASRTSVSKDIIRF
TRBJ1-1 TRBV6-1 once . TGTGCCAGCAGCGGAGACAGAGCGAACACTGAAGCTTTCTTT CASSGDRANTEAFF
TRBJ1-1 TRBV5-1 . TRBD1 TGCGCCAGCAGCTTGCCAGACAGGGATCTGAACACTGAAGCTTTCTTT CASSLPDRDLNTEAFF